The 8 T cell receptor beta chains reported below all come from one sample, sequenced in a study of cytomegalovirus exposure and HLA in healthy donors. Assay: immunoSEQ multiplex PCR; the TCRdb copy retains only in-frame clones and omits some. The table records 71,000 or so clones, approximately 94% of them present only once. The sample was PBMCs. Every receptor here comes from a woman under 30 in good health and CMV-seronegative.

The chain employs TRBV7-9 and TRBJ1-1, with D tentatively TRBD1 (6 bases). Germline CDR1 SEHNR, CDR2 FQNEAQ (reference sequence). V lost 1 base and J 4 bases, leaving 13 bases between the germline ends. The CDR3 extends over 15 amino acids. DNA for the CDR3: TGTGCCAGCAGCTTAGACCACACAGGGAGCACTGAAGCTTTCTTT. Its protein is CASSLDHTGSTEAFF.

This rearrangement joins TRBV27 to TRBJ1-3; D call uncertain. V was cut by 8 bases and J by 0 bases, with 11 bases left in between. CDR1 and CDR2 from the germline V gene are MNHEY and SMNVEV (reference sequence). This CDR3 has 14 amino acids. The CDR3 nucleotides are TGTGCCAGCCGGAGGACGGGCTCTGGAAACACCATATATTTT. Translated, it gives CASRRTGSGNTIYF.

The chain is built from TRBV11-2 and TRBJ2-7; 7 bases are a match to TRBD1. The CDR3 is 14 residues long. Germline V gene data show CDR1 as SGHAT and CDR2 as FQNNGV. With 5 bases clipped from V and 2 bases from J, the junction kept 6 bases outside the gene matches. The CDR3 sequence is CASSVDRTTYEQYF. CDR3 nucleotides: TGTGCCAGCAGCGTGGACAGGACAACCTACGAGCAGTACTTC.

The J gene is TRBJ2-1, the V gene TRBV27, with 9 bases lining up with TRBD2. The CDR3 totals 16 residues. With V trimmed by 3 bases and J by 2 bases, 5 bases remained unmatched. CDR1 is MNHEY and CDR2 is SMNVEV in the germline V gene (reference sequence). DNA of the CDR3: TGTGCCAGCAGTTTTTGGGCGGGAGGGCCCTACAATGAGCAGTTCTTC. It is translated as CASSFWAGGPYNEQFF.

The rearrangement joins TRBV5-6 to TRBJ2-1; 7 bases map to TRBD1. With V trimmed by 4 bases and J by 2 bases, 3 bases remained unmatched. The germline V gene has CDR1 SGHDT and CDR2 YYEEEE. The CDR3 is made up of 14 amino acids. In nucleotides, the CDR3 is TGTGCCAGCAGCCAAGGGACAGCCTACAATGAGCAGTTCTTC. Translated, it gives CASSQGTAYNEQFF.

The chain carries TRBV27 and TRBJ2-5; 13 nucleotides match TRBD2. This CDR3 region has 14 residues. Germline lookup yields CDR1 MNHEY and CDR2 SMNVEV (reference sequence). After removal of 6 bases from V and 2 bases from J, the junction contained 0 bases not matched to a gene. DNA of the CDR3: TGTGCCAGCAGGGGACTAGCGGGACAAGAGACCCAGTACTTC. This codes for CASRGLAGQETQYF.

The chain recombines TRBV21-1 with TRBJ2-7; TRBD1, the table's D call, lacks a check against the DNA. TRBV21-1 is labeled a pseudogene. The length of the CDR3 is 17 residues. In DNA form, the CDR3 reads TGTGCCAGCAGCAACAGCCCGGGACAGTCGTTTAACTACGAGCAGTACTTC. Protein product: CASSNSPGQSFNYEQYF.

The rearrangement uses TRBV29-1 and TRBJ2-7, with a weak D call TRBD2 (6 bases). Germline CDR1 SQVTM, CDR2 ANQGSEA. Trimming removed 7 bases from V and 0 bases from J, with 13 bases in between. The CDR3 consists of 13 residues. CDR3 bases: TGCAGCGCCCGATCGGGACTCTCCTACGAGCAGTACTTC. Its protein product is CSARSGLSYEQYF.